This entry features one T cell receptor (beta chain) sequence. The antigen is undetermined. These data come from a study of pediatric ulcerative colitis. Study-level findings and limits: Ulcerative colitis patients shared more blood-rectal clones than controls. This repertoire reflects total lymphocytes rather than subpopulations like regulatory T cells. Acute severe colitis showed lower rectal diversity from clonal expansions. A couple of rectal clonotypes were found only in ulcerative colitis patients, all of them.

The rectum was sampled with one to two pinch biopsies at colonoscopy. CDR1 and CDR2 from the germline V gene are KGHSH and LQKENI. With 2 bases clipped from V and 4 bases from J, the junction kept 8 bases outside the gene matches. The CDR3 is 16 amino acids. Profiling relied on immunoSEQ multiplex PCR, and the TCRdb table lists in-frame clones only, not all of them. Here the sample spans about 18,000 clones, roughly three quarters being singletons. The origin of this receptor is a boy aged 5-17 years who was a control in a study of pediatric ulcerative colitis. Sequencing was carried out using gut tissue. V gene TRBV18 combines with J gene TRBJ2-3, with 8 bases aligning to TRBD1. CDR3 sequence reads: CASSPNGQGASDTQYF. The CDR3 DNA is TGTGCCAGCTCACCAAATGGGCAGGGGGCATCAGATACGCAGTATTTT.